Listed here are 28 T cell receptor beta chains from one sample, sequenced in a study of blood T cell repertoires in COVID-19. TCRdb's copy holds only in-frame clones and misses some; the assay was immunoSEQ multiplex PCR. The sample comprises roughly 63,000 clones, around 80% of which are singletons, and over 10% rests with the top ten. Sequenced input: peripheral blood. These receptors were collected from a man older than 75 with acute or convalescent COVID-19.

The chain has TRBV6-5 and TRBJ1-5; the D gene is possibly TRBD1 (5 bases). The CDR3 has 13 amino acids. The ends were cut back, 7 bases at V and 6 bases at J, with 13 bases in the middle. Germline V CDR1 and CDR2: MNHEY, SVGAGI. DNA for the CDR3: TGTGCCAGCACCCGGGGGTGGGGTCAGCCCCAGCATTTT. Its translation is CASTRGWGQPQHF.

This clone turned up a few times. V usage is TRBV6-1 and J usage is TRBJ2-5, with 11 nucleotides matching TRBD2. The germline CDR1 and CDR2 sequences are MNHNS and SASEGT. Trimming at V came to 2 bases and at J to 2 bases, leaving 4 bases not matched to a gene. The CDR3 is made up of 16 amino acids. CDR3 in DNA: TGTGCCAGCAGTGAACTAGCGGGGGGACCACAAGAGACCCAGTACTTC. This codes for CASSELAGGPQETQYF.

This sequence joins TRBV5-1 and TRBJ2-2; TRBD1 matches at 9 bases. Germline CDR1 reads SGHRS; CDR2 reads YFSETQ. Trimming at V came to 2 bases and at J to 5 bases, leaving 7 bases not matched to a gene. The CDR3 totals 16 residues. CDR3 nucleotide sequence: TGCGCCAGCAGCTTAACCGGGACAGGGAGGACCGGGGAGCTGTTTTTT. Translated, it gives CASSLTGTGRTGELFF. The full variable domain, in which reference TRBV5-1 and TRBJ2-2 provide the parts outside the CDR3, is KAGVTQTPRYLIKTRGQQVTLSCSPISGHRSVSWYQQTPGQGLQFLFEYFSETQRNKGNFPGRFSGRQFSNSRSEMNVSTLELGDSALYLCASSLTGTGRTGELFFGEGSRLTVL.

The CDR3 protein is CSASAGQGATEAFF. The CDR3 nucleotides are TGCAGTGCTAGTGCAGGACAGGGGGCCACTGAAGCTTTCTTT. This chain uses TRBV20-1 with TRBJ1-1; TRBD1 matches 11 bases. J gave up 4 bases and V 3 bases, and 4 bases lay outside the gene matches. CDR3 length: 14 amino acids. CDR1 is DFQATT, CDR2 SNEGSKA, per germline (reference sequence).

This chain joins TRBV11-2 and TRBJ2-7; 8 nucleotides line up with TRBD1. Germline lookup yields CDR1 SGHAT and CDR2 FQNNGV. After removal of 2 bases from V and 3 bases from J, the junction contained 3 bases not matched to a gene. CDR3 length: 14 residues. The CDR3 reads CASSLRTGIYEQYF. The CDR3 DNA follows: TGTGCCAGCAGCTTACGGACAGGGATCTACGAGCAGTACTTC.

The CDR3 protein is CASSPAGTYEQYF. CDR3 DNA: TGTGCCAGCTCACCAGCAGGAACCTACGAGCAGTACTTC. This chain connects TRBV18 to TRBJ2-7, with unresolved D. Trimming pared 2 bases from V and 2 bases from J, leaving 7 bases between. Germline V gives CDR1 KGHSH, CDR2 LQKENI. The CDR3 runs to 13 residues.

The gene calls are TRBV5-1 and TRBJ2-7; no clear D gene. Germline V gives CDR1 SGHRS, CDR2 YFSETQ. Deletions cut 0 bases from V and 5 bases from J, with 12 bases between. The CDR3 consists of 14 residues. This chain's CDR3 is CASSLDSPSDEQYF. CDR3 bases: TGCGCCAGCAGCTTGGACTCTCCATCGGACGAGCAGTACTTC.

The rearrangement links TRBV14 to TRBJ2-1; TRBD2 matches 10 bases. The length of the CDR3 is 18 residues. The germline V gene has CDR1 SGHDN and CDR2 FVKESK. V shed 1 base, J shed 5 bases, and the junction held 11 bases outside the gene matches. CDR3 DNA sequence: TGTGCCAGCAGCCAAGTATGGCCTAGCGGGAGAGTCAACAATGAGCAGTTCTTC. It is translated as CASSQVWPSGRVNNEQFF.

V usage is TRBV12-3 or TRBV12-4 and J usage is TRBJ2-1, with D possibly matching TRBD2 (6 bases). V was trimmed by 5 bases and J by 7 bases, leaving 9 bases between them. The CDR3 is made up of 12 amino acids. This CDR3 reads CASSGGRNEQFF. The CDR3 DNA is TGTGCCAGCAGTGGAGGGCGGAATGAGCAGTTCTTC.

The chain combines TRBV3-1 (or the pseudogene TRBV3-2) with TRBJ2-7; D remains ambiguous. V was clipped by 3 bases and J by 6 bases, with 15 bases between them. CDR1 and CDR2 (germline): LGHDT, YNNKEL (reference sequence). The CDR3 consists of 14 residues. In DNA, the CDR3 is TGTGCCAGCAGCCAGATACGAGACGGCGGCGAGCAGTACTTC. Its protein product is CASSQIRDGGEQYF.

This chain joins TRBV5-4 and TRBJ2-7; D gene uncertain. In germline, CDR1 is SGHNT, CDR2 YYREEE (reference sequence). The CDR3 is made up of 13 amino acids. V was pared by 2 bases and J by 4 bases, with 10 bases between. The CDR3 nucleotides read TGTGCCAGCAGCTTCTCGGGTCGGTACGAGCAGTACTTC. Translated: CASSFSGRYEQYF.

The chain carries TRBV3-1 (or the pseudogene TRBV3-2) and TRBJ1-5, with D possibly matching TRBD1 (6 bases). V was clipped by 1 base and J by 3 bases, with 19 bases between them. Germline loops: CDR1 LGHDT, CDR2 YNNKEL (reference sequence). The CDR3 runs 18 residues. The CDR3 DNA follows: TGTGCCAGCAGCCAAGGGCGGGGGGGCGGACGTACCAATCAGCCCCAGCATTTT. Its protein product is CASSQGRGGGRTNQPQHF.

The CDR3 DNA is TGTGCCAGCAGTAGGACAGGGGGTGAGGGCACCATATATTTT. Amino acids: CASSRTGGEGTIYF. V and J are TRBV27 and TRBJ1-3; 10 positions agree with TRBD1. Per the germline V gene, CDR1 is MNHEY and CDR2 is SMNVEV (reference sequence). V was pared by 5 bases and J by 9 bases, with 7 bases of the junction left unmatched. This CDR3 has 14 amino acids.

This clone was counted a single time. The gene calls are TRBV2 and TRBJ1-2, with D tentatively TRBD1 (5 bases). Germline CDR1 reads SNHLY; CDR2 reads FYNNEI. The CDR3 length is 14 residues. V was trimmed by 5 bases and J by 7 bases, leaving 17 bases between them. Here the CDR3 DNA reads TGTGCCAGCAGTACTGATTCGGGGGTAGGTGGCTACACCTTC. Its protein is CASSTDSGVGGYTF.

V usage is TRBV28 and J usage is TRBJ1-5, with D tentatively TRBD1 (5 bases). The CDR3 has 17 residues. V gave up 6 bases and J gave up 1 base, with 19 bases separating them. CDR1 and CDR2 from the germline V gene are MDHEN and SYDVKM. The CDR3 loop is CASSRPPRVRSNQPQHF. CDR3 DNA sequence: TGTGCCAGCAGCCGTCCCCCCAGGGTCAGAAGCAATCAGCCCCAGCATTTT.

The chain is built from TRBV2 and TRBJ2-6; D is undetermined. The CDR3 sequence is 17 residues long. Germline V gene sequence: CDR1 SNHLY, CDR2 FYNNEI. V was cut by 7 bases and J by 0 bases, with 16 bases left in between. CDR3 residues: CASTQQALLSGANVLTF. The CDR3 nucleotides are TGTGCCAGCACGCAGCAGGCCCTACTCTCTGGGGCCAACGTCCTGACTTTC.

This clone showed up many times. CDR3 residues: CASIHFGTGELFF. The CDR3 DNA is TGTGCCAGCATCCATTTCGGCACCGGGGAGCTGTTTTTT. V gene TRBV5-6 combines with J gene TRBJ2-2, with no clear D. CDR3 length equals 13 residues. V lost 6 bases, J lost 4 bases, and 10 bases lay in between. CDR1 and CDR2 from the germline V gene are SGHDT and YYEEEE.

This clone has just a few counts. The chain couples TRBV3-1 (or the pseudogene TRBV3-2) to TRBJ1-6; 7 bases are a match to TRBD1. Trimming at V came to 3 bases and at J to 9 bases, leaving 8 bases not matched to a gene. Germline CDR1 LGHDT, CDR2 YNNKEL (reference sequence). The CDR3 length is 15 residues. CDR3 residues: CASSQFPTGVSPLHF. As DNA, the CDR3 is TGTGCCAGCAGCCAGTTTCCAACAGGGGTTTCACCCCTCCACTTT.

The rearrangement links TRBV30 to TRBJ2-3; 12 bases agree with TRBD2. CDR1 GTSNPN and CDR2 SVGIG come from the germline V gene (reference sequence). This CDR3 is built from 13 residues. The ends lost 3 bases at V and 7 bases at J; junction bases unmatched: 2. DNA for the CDR3: TGTGCCTGGAGGCTAGCGGGAGGGAATACGCAGTATTTT. Protein: CAWRLAGGNTQYF.

The chain has TRBV27 and TRBJ2-4; tentatively, D is TRBD2 (6 bases). V lost 5 bases and J 9 bases, leaving 17 bases between the germline ends. CDR3 length equals 14 residues. Germline loops: CDR1 MNHEY, CDR2 SMNVEV (reference sequence). CDR3 nucleotides: TGTGCCAGCAGTGTCGACCCCGGGAGCATCATTCAGTACTTC. The encoded protein is CASSVDPGSIIQYF.

The gene calls are TRBV27 and TRBJ1-1; D unclear. The ends were cut back, 2 bases at V and 0 bases at J, with 7 bases in the middle. The CDR3 sequence is 14 residues long. Germline values: CDR1 MNHEY, CDR2 SMNVEV (reference sequence). The CDR3 nucleotides are TGTGCCAGCAGTTTACGTCCAGTGAACACTGAAGCTTTCTTT. Amino acids: CASSLRPVNTEAFF.

The chain combines TRBV24-1 with TRBJ1-2; 10 bases are a match to TRBD1. The CDR3 has 16 amino acids. V was clipped by 3 bases and J by 8 bases; unmatched bases: 11. Germline V CDR1 and CDR2: KGHDR, SFDVKD. The CDR3 nucleotides read TGTGCCACCAGTGATGACTCCGGGACAGGGGTCGGCGGCTACACCTTC. Translated: CATSDDSGTGVGGYTF.

The chain combines TRBV9 with TRBJ1-6; 8 bases agree with TRBD1. The V gene end was trimmed by 2 bases and the J gene end by 8 bases; junction bases not matched to a gene: 3. The CDR3 is 14 residues long. Germline CDR1 SGDLS, CDR2 YYNGEE. CDR3 nucleotides: TGTGCCAGCAGCGTGACAGGGGAGCATTCACCCCTCCACTTT. Its translation: CASSVTGEHSPLHF.

The chain is built from TRBV5-1 and TRBJ2-5, with 9 bases lining up with TRBD1. The germline V gene encodes CDR1 SGHRS and CDR2 YFSETQ. V was clipped by 1 base and J by 7 bases; unmatched bases: 8. CDR3 length: 15 amino acids. In DNA, the CDR3 is TGCGCCAGCAGCTTGAGTGGACAGGGGTCCGGGACCCAGTACTTC. Protein sequence: CASSLSGQGSGTQYF.

The gene calls are TRBV19 and TRBJ1-5; TRBD1 aligns across 8 bases. The CDR3 consists of 17 residues. Germline V gene sequence: CDR1 LNHDA, CDR2 SQIVND (reference sequence). V dropped 7 bases and J dropped 0; count of bases not matched to a gene: 11. The CDR3 reads CASTPGQVGNSNQPQHF. DNA of the CDR3: TGTGCCAGTACCCCGGGACAGGTGGGAAATAGCAATCAGCCCCAGCATTTT.

V gene TRBV7-6 combines with J gene TRBJ2-1; 11 bases map to TRBD2. CDR1 and CDR2 from the germline V gene are SGHVS and FNYEAQ. There are 18 residues in the CDR3. V shed 1 base, J shed 3 bases, and the junction held 8 bases outside the gene matches. CDR3 region: CASSLVGTSGPFYNEQFF. The CDR3 nucleotides read TGTGCCAGCAGCTTAGTCGGGACTAGCGGACCCTTCTACAATGAGCAGTTCTTC.

This chain links TRBV27 with TRBJ1-6; TRBD1 agrees at 9 bases. Germline V gives CDR1 MNHEY, CDR2 SMNVEV (reference sequence). This CDR3 has 15 amino acids. V lost 3 bases and J lost 7; bases outside the gene matches: 4. CDR3 region: CASSFQDRGNSPLHF. In nucleotides, the CDR3 is TGTGCCAGCAGTTTCCAGGACAGGGGAAATTCACCCCTCCACTTT.

This clone appeared a few times. The rearrangement links TRBV5-1 to TRBJ2-5; 7 bases fit TRBD1. There are 14 residues in the CDR3. Trimming cost V 4 bases and J 5 bases; bases outside gene matches: 8. Germline CDR1 SGHRS, CDR2 YFSETQ. The DNA for the CDR3 is TGCGCCAGCAGCCCGGACAGGCCCGTGGAGACCCAGTACTTC. This codes for CASSPDRPVETQYF.